Detailed here is one TCR beta chain. Clones were sequenced by immunoSEQ multiplex PCR, and TCRdb holds only the in-frame ones, with some missing. There are some 210,000 clones in the sample; approximately 78% occur only once, and approximately 12% lies in the top ten. The data were obtained in a study of blood T cell repertoires in COVID-19. Study-wide background: The United States, Italy and Spain supplied acute and convalescent COVID-19 samples. PBMCs, B-cell-depleted T cells, or T cells provided the cDNA or gDNA that made up the material.

Trimming shortened V by 1 base and J by 1 base, and 10 bases separated the two germline ends. The CDR3 runs 15 residues. Per germline, CDR1 GTSNPN and CDR2 SVGIG (reference sequence). This sequence originates from a woman in her forties with acute or convalescent COVID-19. Sequences were obtained from peripheral blood. The V call is TRBV30, the J call TRBJ1-4; possibly TRBD1 for D (6 bases). CDR3 amino acids: CAWSDKDRTNEKLFF. The CDR3 DNA is TGTGCCTGGAGTGATAAGGACAGAACTAATGAAAAACTGTTTTTT.